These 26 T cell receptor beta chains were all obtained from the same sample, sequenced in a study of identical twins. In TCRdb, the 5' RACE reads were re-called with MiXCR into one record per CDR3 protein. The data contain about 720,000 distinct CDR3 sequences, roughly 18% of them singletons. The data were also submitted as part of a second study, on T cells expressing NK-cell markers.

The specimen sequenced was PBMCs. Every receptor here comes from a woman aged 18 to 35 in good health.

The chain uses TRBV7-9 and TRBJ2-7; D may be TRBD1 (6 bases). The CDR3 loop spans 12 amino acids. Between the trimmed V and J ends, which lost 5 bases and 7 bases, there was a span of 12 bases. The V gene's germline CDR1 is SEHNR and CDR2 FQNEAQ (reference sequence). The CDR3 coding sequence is TGTGCCAGCAGCCCAGGAAGGGGGGAGCAGTACTTC. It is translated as CASSPGRGEQYF. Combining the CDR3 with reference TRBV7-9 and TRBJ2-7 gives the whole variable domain DTGVSQNPRHKITKRGQNVTFRCDPISEHNRLYWYRQTLGQGPEFLTYFQNEAQLEKSRLLSDRFSAERPKGSFSTLEIQRTEQGDSAMYLCASSPGRGEQYFGPGTRLTVT.

The CDR3 DNA is TGTGCCAGCAGCTTAGGCGGCCCAGGACGCGAGCAGTACTTC. The encoded protein is CASSLGGPGREQYF. The J gene is TRBJ2-7, the V gene TRBV13; D is undetermined. The CDR3 sequence is 14 residues long. Germline lookup yields CDR1 PRHDT and CDR2 FYEKMQ (reference sequence). The V end was cut by 0 bases, the J end by 6 bases, with 12 bases between.

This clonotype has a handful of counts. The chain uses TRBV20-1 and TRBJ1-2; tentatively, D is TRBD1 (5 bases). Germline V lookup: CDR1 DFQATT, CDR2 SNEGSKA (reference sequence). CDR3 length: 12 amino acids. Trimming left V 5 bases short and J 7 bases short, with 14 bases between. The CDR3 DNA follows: TGCAGTGCTGTGGGGCAGGGCACTGGCTACACCTTC. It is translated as CSAVGQGTGYTF.

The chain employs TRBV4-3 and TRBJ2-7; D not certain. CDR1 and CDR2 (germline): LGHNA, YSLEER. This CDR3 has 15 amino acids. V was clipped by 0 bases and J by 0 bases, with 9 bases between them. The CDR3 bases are TGCGCCAGCAGCCAAGATGAAAGGAGCTCCTACGAGCAGTACTTC. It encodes CASSQDERSSYEQYF.

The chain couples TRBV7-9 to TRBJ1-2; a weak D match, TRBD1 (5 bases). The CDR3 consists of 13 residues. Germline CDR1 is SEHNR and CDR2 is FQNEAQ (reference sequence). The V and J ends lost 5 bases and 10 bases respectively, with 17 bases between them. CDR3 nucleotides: TGTGCCAGCAGCCCATCGGGACGGGAATCCTACACCTTC. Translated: CASSPSGRESYTF.

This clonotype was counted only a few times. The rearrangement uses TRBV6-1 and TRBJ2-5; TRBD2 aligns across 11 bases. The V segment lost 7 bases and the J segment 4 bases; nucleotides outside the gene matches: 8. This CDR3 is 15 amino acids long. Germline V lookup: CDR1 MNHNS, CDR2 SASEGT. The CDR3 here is CASIGLGTSGETQYF. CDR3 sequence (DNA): TGTGCCAGCATTGGTTTGGGGACTAGCGGAGAGACCCAGTACTTC.

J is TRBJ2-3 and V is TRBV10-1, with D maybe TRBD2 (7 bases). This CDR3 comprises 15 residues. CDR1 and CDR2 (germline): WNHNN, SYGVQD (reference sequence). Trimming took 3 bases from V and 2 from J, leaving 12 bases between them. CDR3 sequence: CASSEGGTTTDTQYF. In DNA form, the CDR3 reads TGCGCCAGCAGTGAAGGGGGGACTACCACAGATACGCAGTATTTT.

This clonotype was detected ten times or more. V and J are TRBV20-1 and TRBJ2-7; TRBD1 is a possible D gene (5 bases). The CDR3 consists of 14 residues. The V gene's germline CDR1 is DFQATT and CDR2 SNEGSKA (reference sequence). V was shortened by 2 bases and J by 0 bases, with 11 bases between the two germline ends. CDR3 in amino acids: CSARKTASSYEQYF. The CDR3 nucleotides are TGCAGTGCTAGAAAGACAGCTAGCTCCTACGAGCAGTACTTC.

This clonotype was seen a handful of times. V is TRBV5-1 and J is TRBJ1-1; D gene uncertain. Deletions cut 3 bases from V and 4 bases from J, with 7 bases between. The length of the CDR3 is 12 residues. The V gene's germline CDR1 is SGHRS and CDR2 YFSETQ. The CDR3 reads CASSSSFTEAFF. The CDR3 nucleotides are TGCGCCAGCAGCTCTTCCTTCACTGAAGCTTTCTTT.

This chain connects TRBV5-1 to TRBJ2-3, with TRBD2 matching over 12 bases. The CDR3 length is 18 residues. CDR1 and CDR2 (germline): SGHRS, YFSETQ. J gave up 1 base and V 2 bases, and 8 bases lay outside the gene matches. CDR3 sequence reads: CASSLLAGGPIGTDTQYF. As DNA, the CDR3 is TGCGCCAGCAGCTTACTAGCGGGGGGCCCCATCGGCACAGATACGCAGTATTTT.

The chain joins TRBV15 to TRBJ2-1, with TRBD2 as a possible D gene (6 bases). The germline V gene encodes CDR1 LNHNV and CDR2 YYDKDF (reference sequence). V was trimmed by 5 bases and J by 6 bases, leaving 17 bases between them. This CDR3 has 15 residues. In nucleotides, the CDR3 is TGTGCCACCAGCCTCTCTGGCGGGAAAGCCAATGAGCAGTTCTTC. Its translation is CATSLSGGKANEQFF. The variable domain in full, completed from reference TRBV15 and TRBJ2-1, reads DAMVIQNPRYQVTQFGKPVTLSCSQTLNHNVMYWYQQKSSQAPKLLFHYYDKDFNNEADTPDNFQSRRPNTSFCFLDIRSPGLGDTAMYLCATSLSGGKANEQFFGPGTRLTVL.

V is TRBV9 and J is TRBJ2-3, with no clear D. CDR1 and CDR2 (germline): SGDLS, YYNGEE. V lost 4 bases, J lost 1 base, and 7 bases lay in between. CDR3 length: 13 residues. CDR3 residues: CASSSPRTDTQYF. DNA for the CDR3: TGTGCCAGCAGCTCCCCCCGCACAGATACGCAGTATTTT.

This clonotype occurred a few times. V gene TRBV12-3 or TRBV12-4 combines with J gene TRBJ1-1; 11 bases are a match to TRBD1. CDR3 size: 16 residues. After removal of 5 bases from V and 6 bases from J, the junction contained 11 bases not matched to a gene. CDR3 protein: CASSPQGQGVWAEAFF. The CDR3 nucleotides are TGTGCCAGCAGTCCCCAGGGACAGGGGGTTTGGGCTGAAGCTTTCTTT.

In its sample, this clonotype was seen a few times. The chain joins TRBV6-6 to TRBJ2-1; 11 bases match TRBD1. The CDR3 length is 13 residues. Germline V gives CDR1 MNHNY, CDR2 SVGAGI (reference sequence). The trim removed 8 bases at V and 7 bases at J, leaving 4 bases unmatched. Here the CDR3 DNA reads TGTGCCAGCTGTGGACAGGGGGCAAATGAGCAGTTCTTC. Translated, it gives CASCGQGANEQFF.

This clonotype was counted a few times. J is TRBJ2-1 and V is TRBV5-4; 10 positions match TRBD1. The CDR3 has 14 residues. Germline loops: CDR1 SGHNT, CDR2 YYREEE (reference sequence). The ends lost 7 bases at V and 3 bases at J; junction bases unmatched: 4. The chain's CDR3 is CASGGQGGYNEQFF. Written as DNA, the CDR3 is TGTGCCAGCGGAGGACAGGGGGGCTACAATGAGCAGTTCTTC.

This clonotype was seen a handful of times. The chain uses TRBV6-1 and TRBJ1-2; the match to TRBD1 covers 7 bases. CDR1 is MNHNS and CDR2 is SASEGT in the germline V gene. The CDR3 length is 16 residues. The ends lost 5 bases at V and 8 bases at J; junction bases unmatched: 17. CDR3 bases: TGTGCCAGCAGTACCCGGGACAGACACACGCCCTGGGGCTACACCTTC. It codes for CASSTRDRHTPWGYTF.

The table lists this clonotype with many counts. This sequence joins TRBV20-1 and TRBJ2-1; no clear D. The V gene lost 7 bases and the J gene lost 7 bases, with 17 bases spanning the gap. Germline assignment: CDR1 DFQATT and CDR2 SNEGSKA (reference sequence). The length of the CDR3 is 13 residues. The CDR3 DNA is TGCAGTGGTATGGCGACTTGGGTAAATGAGCAGTTCTTC. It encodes CSGMATWVNEQFF.

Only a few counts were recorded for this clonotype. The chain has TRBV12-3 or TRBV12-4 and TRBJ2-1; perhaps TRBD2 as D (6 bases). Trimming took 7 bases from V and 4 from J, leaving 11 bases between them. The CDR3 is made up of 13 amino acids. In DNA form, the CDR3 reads TGTGCCAGCAAAGCGGGCCGTTACAATGAGCAGTTCTTC. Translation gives CASKAGRYNEQFF.

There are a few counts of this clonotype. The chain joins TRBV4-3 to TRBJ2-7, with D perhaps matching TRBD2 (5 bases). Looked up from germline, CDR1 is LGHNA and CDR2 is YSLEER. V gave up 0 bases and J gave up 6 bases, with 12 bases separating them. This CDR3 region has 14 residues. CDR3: CASSQDQDSVEQYF. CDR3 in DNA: TGCGCCAGCAGCCAAGACCAGGACTCAGTCGAGCAGTACTTC.

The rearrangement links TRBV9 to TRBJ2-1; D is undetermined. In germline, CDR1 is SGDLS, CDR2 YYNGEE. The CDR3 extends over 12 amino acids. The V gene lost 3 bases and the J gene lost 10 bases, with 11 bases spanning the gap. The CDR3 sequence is CASSGDPAEQFF. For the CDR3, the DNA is TGTGCCAGCAGCGGAGACCCGGCCGAGCAGTTCTTC.

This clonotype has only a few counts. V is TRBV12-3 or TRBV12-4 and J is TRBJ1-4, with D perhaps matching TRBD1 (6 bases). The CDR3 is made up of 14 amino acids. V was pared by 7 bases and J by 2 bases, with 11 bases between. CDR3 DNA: TGTGCCAGCAATAACAGGGCGACTAATGAAAAACTGTTTTTT. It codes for CASNNRATNEKLFF.

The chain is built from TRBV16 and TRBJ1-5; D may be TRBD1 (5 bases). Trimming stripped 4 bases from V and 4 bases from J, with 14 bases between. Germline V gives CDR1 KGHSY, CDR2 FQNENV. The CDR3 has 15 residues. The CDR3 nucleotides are TGTGCCAGCAGCCGAGAATGGGGACCTAATCAGCCCCAGCATTTT. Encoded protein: CASSREWGPNQPQHF.

CDR3 sequence (DNA): TGTGCCGGGGCTGGAGGCAATGGCTACGAGCAGTACTTC. Its translation is CAGAGGNGYEQYF. The V gene is TRBV7-2, the J gene TRBJ2-7, with D tentatively TRBD1 or TRBD2 (5 bases each). CDR1 SGHTA and CDR2 FQGNSA come from the germline V gene. Between the trimmed V and J ends, which lost 11 bases and 3 bases, there was a span of 17 bases. This CDR3 has 13 amino acids.

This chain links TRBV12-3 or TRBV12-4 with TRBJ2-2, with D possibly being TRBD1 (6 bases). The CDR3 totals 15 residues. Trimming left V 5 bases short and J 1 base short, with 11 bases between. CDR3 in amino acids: CASSIRGGNTGELFF. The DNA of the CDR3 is TGTGCCAGCAGTATTAGAGGGGGGAACACCGGGGAGCTGTTTTTT.

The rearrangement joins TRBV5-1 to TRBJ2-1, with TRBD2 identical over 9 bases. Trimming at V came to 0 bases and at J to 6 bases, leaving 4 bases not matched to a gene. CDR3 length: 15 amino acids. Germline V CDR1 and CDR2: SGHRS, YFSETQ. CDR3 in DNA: TGCGCCAGCAGCTTGGGCGGCGGGGGGGCCAATGAGCAGTTCTTC. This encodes CASSLGGGGANEQFF.

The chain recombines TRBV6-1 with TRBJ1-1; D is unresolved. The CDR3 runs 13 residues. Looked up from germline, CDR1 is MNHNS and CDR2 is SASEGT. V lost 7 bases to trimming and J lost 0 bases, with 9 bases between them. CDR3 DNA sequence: TGTGCCAGCACCGACACAATGAACACTGAAGCTTTCTTT. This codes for CASTDTMNTEAFF.